This entry lists 28 T cell receptor beta chains sequenced from one sample in a study of cytomegalovirus exposure and HLA in healthy donors. Primers: 60 Vbeta forward and 13 Jbeta reverse. TCRdb's table, derived via immunoSEQ multiplex PCR, lists solely in-frame clones and lacks some. The repertoire holds about 120,000 clones, with 60% to 70% as singletons. Sequencing was performed on PBMCs. Receptors originate from a woman aged 40 to 50 in good health and CMV-seropositive.

V gene TRBV15 combines with J gene TRBJ2-7; a weak D match, TRBD1 (6 bases). CDR3 length equals 17 residues. Trimming removed 0 bases from V and 13 bases from J, with 28 bases in between. Germline lookup yields CDR1 LNHNV and CDR2 YYDKDF (reference sequence). CDR3 coding DNA: TGTGCCACCAGCAGAGACCCCAATAATCAGGGGCGCGGGTTTAGTTACTTC. Residues: CATSRDPNNQGRGFSYF.

The CDR3, as DNA: TGTGCCAGCAGCCTAGGACAGTTCAATGAGCAGTTCTTC. It codes for CASSLGQFNEQFF. The chain carries TRBV7-2 and TRBJ2-1, with a possible D match to TRBD1 (6 bases). Looked up from germline, CDR1 is SGHTA and CDR2 is FQGNSA. CDR3 length equals 13 residues. The V end lost 5 bases, the J end lost 6 bases, and 11 bases lay between the germline ends.

CDR3 in amino acids: CAISGRMSYNEQFF. The CDR3 DNA reads as TGTGCCATCAGTGGCCGTATGAGCTACAATGAGCAGTTCTTC. This chain uses TRBV10-3 with TRBJ2-1, with unresolved D. V dropped 4 bases and J dropped 3 bases, with 10 bases sitting between them. Germline CDR1 reads ENHRY; CDR2 reads SYGVKD. The CDR3 consists of 14 residues.

The rearrangement uses TRBV5-8 and TRBJ2-1; a possible D gene is TRBD1 (6 bases). In germline, CDR1 is SGHTS, CDR2 YDEGEE. V lost 6 bases and J lost 1, with 14 bases in between. This CDR3 comprises 15 residues. CDR3 DNA: TGTGCCAGCATCACTCCAGGGGAATCCTACAATGAGCAGTTCTTC. The encoded protein is CASITPGESYNEQFF.

The chain uses TRBV7-2 and TRBJ1-1; the D gene is possibly TRBD1 (5 bases). Per the germline V gene, CDR1 is SGHTA and CDR2 is FQGNSA. CDR3 length: 16 amino acids. Trimming stripped 4 bases from V and 4 bases from J, with 19 bases between. The CDR3: CASSSPRGGWATEAFF. In DNA, the CDR3 is TGTGCCAGCAGCTCGCCTCGGGGGGGTTGGGCCACTGAAGCTTTCTTT.

The chain combines TRBV9 with TRBJ1-1; D may be TRBD1 (5 bases). This CDR3 has 15 residues. The germline V and J ends were trimmed by 4 bases and 3 bases, with 16 bases remaining between them. CDR1 and CDR2 (germline): SGDLS, YYNGEE. The CDR3 spells CASSPSGGIHTEAFF. The CDR3 coding sequence is TGTGCCAGCAGCCCTAGCGGGGGGATACACACTGAAGCTTTCTTT.

This clone showed up just a few times. The chain combines TRBV6-5 with TRBJ1-2; D ambiguous. The CDR3 consists of 15 residues. The V end lost 2 bases, the J end lost 1 base, and 11 bases lay between the germline ends. Germline CDR1 MNHEY, CDR2 SVGAGI. The CDR3 region is CASSYGRWDNYGYTF. The CDR3 nucleotides read TGTGCCAGCAGTTACGGGAGATGGGATAACTATGGCTACACCTTC.

This rearrangement joins TRBV7-8 to TRBJ2-1; maybe TRBD1 (5 bases). V lost 5 bases and J lost 0, with 17 bases in between. This CDR3 comprises 17 residues. CDR1 is SGHVS and CDR2 is FQNEAQ in the germline V gene. The CDR3 nucleotides are TGTGCCAGCAGCCCAGGCGCGTGGGGCTACTCCTACAATGAGCAGTTCTTC. This translates into CASSPGAWGYSYNEQFF.

This chain connects TRBV7-9 to TRBJ2-5, with D uncertain. V lost 8 bases to trimming and J lost 5 bases, with 12 bases between them. Germline-derived CDR1 and CDR2 are SEHNR and FQNEAQ (reference sequence). The length of the CDR3 is 12 residues. The CDR3 DNA reads TGTGCCAGCCGCCAGGATAGGGAGACCCAGTACTTC. It codes for CASRQDRETQYF.

This clone was observed a handful of times. The rearrangement joins TRBV7-9 to TRBJ1-1; weak D call: TRBD1 (5 bases). Germline assignment: CDR1 SEHNR and CDR2 FQNEAQ (reference sequence). The CDR3 totals 12 residues. V was pared by 3 bases and J by 6 bases, with 8 bases between. CDR3 loop: CASSFLGPEAFF. The DNA for the CDR3 is TGTGCCAGCAGCTTCTTGGGGCCTGAAGCTTTCTTT. Full variable domain (outside the CDR3, taken from reference TRBV7-9 and TRBJ1-1): DTGVSQNPRHKITKRGQNVTFRCDPISEHNRLYWYRQTLGQGPEFLTYFQNEAQLEKSRLLSDRFSAERPKGSFSTLEIQRTEQGDSAMYLCASSFLGPEAFFGQGTRLTVV.

This clone was seen more than once but under ten times. CDR3 protein: CASSPGTGLAQPQHF. For the CDR3, the DNA is TGTGCCAGCAGCCCCGGGACAGGGCTTGCTCAGCCCCAGCATTTT. This chain uses TRBV7-6 with TRBJ1-5, with 9 bases matching TRBD1. V lost 5 bases to trimming and J lost 6 bases; unmatched junction nucleotides: 8. The CDR3 consists of 15 residues. CDR1 SGHVS and CDR2 FNYEAQ come from the germline V gene.

CDR3 loop: CASSLGQSMNTEAFF. The CDR3, as DNA: TGTGCCAGCAGTTTAGGACAGTCAATGAACACTGAAGCTTTCTTT. V usage is TRBV27 and J usage is TRBJ1-1, with D possibly matching TRBD1 (6 bases). The CDR3 spans 15 residues. V lost 2 bases to trimming and J lost 0 bases, with 10 bases between them. Germline V gene data show CDR1 as MNHEY and CDR2 as SMNVEV (reference sequence).

The rearrangement uses TRBV30 and TRBJ2-3; 8 positions match TRBD2. V shed 4 bases, J shed 0 bases, and the junction held 0 bases outside the gene matches. This CDR3 is built from 13 residues. In germline, CDR1 is GTSNPN, CDR2 SVGIG (reference sequence). This CDR3 is CAWTSGSTDTQYF. The CDR3, as DNA: TGTGCCTGGACTAGCGGGAGCACAGATACGCAGTATTTT.

CDR3 coding DNA: TGTGCCAGCAGCTCCCAGAGACTAGCGAGCACAGATACGCAGTATTTT. Protein: CASSSQRLASTDTQYF. The chain employs TRBV5-4 and TRBJ2-3, with 8 bases fitting TRBD2. J lost 0 bases, V lost 3 bases, and 6 bases had no gene match. From germline, CDR1 is SGHNT and CDR2 YYREEE (reference sequence). This CDR3 contains 16 residues.

V and J are TRBV27 and TRBJ2-7; D not certain. Germline V gene sequence: CDR1 MNHEY, CDR2 SMNVEV (reference sequence). The CDR3 covers 14 residues. Between the trimmed V and J ends, which lost 3 bases and 1 base, there was a span of 10 bases. The CDR3 DNA is TGTGCCAGCAGTTTGTCCGCCGGGTCCTACGAGCAGTACTTC. Translation gives CASSLSAGSYEQYF.

This clone was seen only a few times. V gene TRBV5-1 combines with J gene TRBJ1-1, with D tentatively TRBD1 (5 bases). The CDR3 has 14 amino acids. Germline V gives CDR1 SGHRS, CDR2 YFSETQ. V gave up 4 bases and J gave up 1 base, with 11 bases separating them. In DNA form, the CDR3 reads TGCGCCAGCAGCAGGGAGGGGTCGAACACTGAAGCTTTCTTT. Its protein product is CASSREGSNTEAFF. The variable domain in full, completed from reference TRBV5-1 and TRBJ1-1, reads KAGVTQTPRYLIKTRGQQVTLSCSPISGHRSVSWYQQTPGQGLQFLFEYFSETQRNKGNFPGRFSGRQFSNSRSEMNVSTLELGDSALYLCASSREGSNTEAFFGQGTRLTVV.

The chain links TRBV11-1 to TRBJ2-5; 7 nucleotides align to TRBD1. The V and J ends lost 5 bases and 0 bases, in that order; junction bases with no gene match: 6. Germline V gene data show CDR1 as SGHAT and CDR2 as FQDESV (reference sequence). The CDR3 extends over 15 amino acids. The CDR3 region has the DNA TGTGCCAGCAGCAATTCACAGGGGTACCAAGAGACCCAGTACTTC. Its translation: CASSNSQGYQETQYF.

This clone was observed a few times. This chain uses TRBV21-1 with TRBJ2-3; whether TRBD2, the table's D call, matches the DNA was not checked. TRBV21-1 is tagged as a pseudogene. CDR3 size: 22 residues. Here the CDR3 reads CASSKRFSGLAGVVCRADTQYF. The CDR3 nucleotides are TGTGCCAGCAGCAAAAGATTTTCGGGACTAGCGGGAGTGGTTTGTCGGGCAGATACGCAGTATTTT.

This clone was seen a handful of times. The same CDR3 also results from other DNA sequences found in this sample. The chain recombines TRBV6-5 with TRBJ1-2; D gene ambiguous. Trimming pared 2 bases from V and 8 bases from J, leaving 6 bases between. The CDR3 loop spans 11 amino acids. CDR1 and CDR2 from the germline V gene are MNHEY and SVGAGI. In nucleotides, the CDR3 is TGTGCCAGCAGTTACGGAGGGGGCTACACCTTC. The encoded protein is CASSYGGGYTF.

This clone was seen only a few times. The chain is built from TRBV2 and TRBJ2-1; TRBD2 matches at 9 bases. This CDR3 is built from 17 residues. CDR1 SNHLY and CDR2 FYNNEI come from the germline V gene. The V and J ends lost 8 bases and 9 bases, in that order; junction bases with no gene match: 20. The CDR3 here is CASPEGSGSSFGGEQFF. The CDR3 DNA reads TGTGCCAGCCCGGAGGGTAGCGGGAGTAGTTTCGGGGGTGAGCAGTTCTTC.

This clone was picked up a small number of times. This rearrangement joins TRBV4-2 to TRBJ2-1, with 10 nucleotides matching TRBD2. The CDR3 runs to 18 residues. Germline V gives CDR1 LGHNA, CDR2 YNFKEQ. V was clipped by 1 base and J by 2 bases; unmatched bases: 8. The CDR3 spells CASSQAVTSGSAYNEQFF. CDR3 coding DNA: TGTGCCAGCAGCCAAGCCGTGACTAGCGGGTCCGCCTACAATGAGCAGTTCTTC.

The J gene is TRBJ2-7, the V gene TRBV6-5; TRBD1 might be the D (6 bases). Germline V lookup: CDR1 MNHEY, CDR2 SVGAGI. Trimming took off 6 bases at V and 2 bases at J, with 17 bases between the two ends. This CDR3 has 15 residues. The CDR3 here is CASRDAQGMAYEQYF. DNA of the CDR3: TGTGCCAGCAGGGACGCACAGGGAATGGCCTACGAGCAGTACTTC.

This clone was seen only a few times. The rearrangement links TRBV27 to TRBJ1-2, with D uncertain. CDR1 MNHEY and CDR2 SMNVEV come from the germline V gene (reference sequence). The CDR3 contains 15 residues. Trimming removed 4 bases at V and 6 bases at J, with 18 bases between. This CDR3 reads CASSSPIGGSDGYTF. CDR3 in DNA: TGTGCCAGCAGTTCACCGATCGGTGGTTCGGATGGCTACACCTTC.

This clone was seen a handful of times. This chain links TRBV28 with TRBJ2-7; D is unresolved. Germline loops: CDR1 MDHEN, CDR2 SYDVKM. The ends were cut back, 3 bases at V and 0 bases at J, with 9 bases in the middle. The CDR3 contains 14 residues. The CDR3 loop is CASSLMALSYEQYF. In DNA form, the CDR3 reads TGTGCCAGCAGTTTGATGGCCCTCTCCTACGAGCAGTACTTC. Looking up the rest from reference TRBV28 and TRBJ2-7 gives the full variable domain: DVKVTQSSRYLVKRTGEKVFLECVQDMDHENMFWYRQDPGLGLRLIYFSYDVKMKEKGDIPEGYSVSREKKERFSLILESASTNQTSMYLCASSLMALSYEQYFGPGTRLTVT.

This rearrangement joins TRBV27 to TRBJ2-7; a possible D gene is TRBD2 (5 bases). With 5 bases removed from V and 4 bases from J, the gap between germline ends came to 12 bases. The CDR3 runs to 13 residues. Looked up from germline, CDR1 is MNHEY and CDR2 is SMNVEV (reference sequence). The CDR3 is CASSNREGYEQYF. CDR3 bases: TGTGCCAGCAGTAACCGGGAAGGATACGAGCAGTACTTC.

The V gene is TRBV28, the J gene TRBJ2-5; tentative D call: TRBD2 (6 bases). V shed 6 bases and J shed 7 bases, with 24 bases lying between them. The germline CDR1 and CDR2 sequences are MDHEN and SYDVKM. The CDR3 runs to 16 residues. CDR3 amino acids: CASRYSTTRRRGTQYF. The DNA of the CDR3 is TGTGCCAGCAGATACTCGACAACACGACGGCGGGGGACCCAGTACTTC.

The CDR3 reads CASSEWATETNEKLFF. The CDR3 DNA reads as TGTGCCAGCAGTGAATGGGCGACCGAAACTAATGAAAAACTGTTTTTT. The chain employs TRBV6-1 and TRBJ1-4, with D uncertain. Trimming shortened V by 2 bases and J by 1 base, and 11 bases separated the two germline ends. Germline V lookup: CDR1 MNHNS, CDR2 SASEGT. The CDR3 has 16 residues.

V gene TRBV4-1 combines with J gene TRBJ1-6, with no clear D. V shed 0 bases and J shed 8 bases, with 8 bases lying between them. Germline V gene lookup returns CDR1 MGHRA and CDR2 YSYEKL. This CDR3 contains 14 residues. Written as DNA, the CDR3 is TGCGCCAGCAGCCAAGAAGGGCGGGATTCACCCCTCCACTTT. It specifies CASSQEGRDSPLHF.